A selection of T cell receptor beta chains follows, all from one sample in a study of blood T cell repertoires in COVID-19. Only in-frame clones appear in the TCRdb table, and some are missing; sequencing was by immunoSEQ multiplex PCR. The table has approximately 400,000 clones, around 90% seen once. Sequenced: PBMCs or T cells enriched from blood (not recorded which). The receptors originated from a woman younger than 30 who had recovered from COVID-19. The conserved cysteine and the conserved F or W are not part of the CDR3 here. The order of the fields is V gene, J gene, CDR3 protein.

>TRBV6-5|TRBJ2-3
ASSRAVPSTDTQY
>TRBV4-1|TRBJ2-7
ASSQRDSGVYEQY
>TRBV5-4|TRBJ1-2
ASSSRDRVTGIDGYT
>TRBV3-1/TRBV3-2|TRBJ1-1
ASSPQGRGTEAF
>TRBV3-1/TRBV3-2|TRBJ1-6
ASSPGGGNSPLH
>TRBV7-2|TRBJ1-4
ASSLGGQGNEKLF
>TRBV28|TRBJ2-7
ASSSHSGQGTYEQY
>TRBV7-7|TRBJ2-2
ASSNPGQGAGELF
>TRBV5-1|TRBJ1-6
ASSPDRVTNNSPLH
>TRBV27|TRBJ2-4
ASSLTGGVKNIQY
>TRBV5-5|TRBJ1-2
ASSQRQISYGYT
>TRBV11-3|TRBJ2-3
ASSSRQGPDTQY
>TRBV14|TRBJ1-2
ASSQVTYGYT
>TRBV2|TRBJ1-6
ASSEEEGGYNSPLH
>TRBV27|TRBJ2-2
ASSLTGPWEYTGELF
>TRBV5-1|TRBJ1-4
ASSLVTGTVNEKLF
>TRBV5-4|TRBJ1-1
ASSSSWTGENTEAF
>TRBV19|TRBJ2-1
ASSIIKPDSPPYNEQF
>TRBV18|TRBJ1-1
ASSSRTGRNTEAF
>TRBV28|TRBJ1-1
ATKTTVPPEAF
>TRBV5-3|TRBJ2-2
ARSNRDTGELF
>TRBV10-3|TRBJ2-7
AIRGGSYEQY